Listed below are T cell receptor beta chains from one sample, sequenced in a study of blood T cell repertoires in COVID-19. Clones were read by immunoSEQ multiplex PCR, and TCRdb kept only the in-frame ones, dropping some. Of about 180,000 clones listed, around 86% are singletons. Specimen: peripheral blood. Source of these receptors: a woman between 25 and 40 years old with active or convalescent COVID-19. Both conserved end residues are trimmed from each CDR3. The order of the fields is CDR3 length, V gene, J gene, CDR3 protein.

12	TRBV11-2	TRBJ1-1	ASSLGPGALEAF
13	TRBV19	TRBJ1-1	ASSFGGHRNTEAF
11	TRBV27	TRBJ1-2	ASSFRANYGYT
12	TRBV6-5	TRBJ1-2	ASRTGTGTPGYT
12	TRBV11-2	TRBJ2-7	ASTLRGGSYEQY
10	TRBV12-5	TRBJ2-7	ASGADVYEQY
12	TRBV29-1	TRBJ2-5	SAGGTSGQETQY
14	TRBV7-9	TRBJ1-5	ASSLRTGDSNQPQH
17	TRBV2	TRBJ2-1	ASSLIGGGLAGSYNEQF
15	TRBV24-1	TRBJ2-1	ATSDPRLFSSYNEQF
12	TRBV25-1	TRBJ1-1	ASSEFRGYAEAF
13	TRBV19	TRBJ1-2	ASSMRRQGADGYT
14	TRBV11-2	TRBJ2-2	ASSSPRLARKGELF
12	TRBV6-5	TRBJ2-7	ASSYFGERYEQY
11	TRBV27	TRBJ1-1	ASSSRGRPEAF
13	TRBV6-4	TRBJ2-3	ASSDSRGGTDTQY
10	TRBV29-1	TRBJ1-1	SVRGMNTEAF
13	TRBV6-5	TRBJ2-7	ASKNRGQISYEQY
11	TRBV7-9	TRBJ1-1	ASSLDMNTEAF
14	TRBV27	TRBJ2-7	ASNPKGEGGAHEQY
12	TRBV30	TRBJ1-2	AWRTRQGRDGYT
13	TRBV19	TRBJ2-1	ASSPGLAGPAEQF
12	TRBV6-5	TRBJ1-6	ASSYGGRGSPLH
10	TRBV29-1	TRBJ2-7	SVEVSAYEQY
13	TRBV6-4	TRBJ1-4	ASSDSTRTNEKLF
13	TRBV11-3	TRBJ2-1	ASSLGRGGRYEQF
14	TRBV5-4	TRBJ1-4	ASSYQSGLDNEKLF
12	TRBV28	TRBJ2-7	ASSPVRGAGEQY
13	TRBV11-2	TRBJ2-3	ASRYRDRATDTQY
12	TRBV10-3	TRBJ1-5	AISTGFSNQPQH
14	TRBV6-5	TRBJ2-1	ASSSSSGLHHNEQF